The 18 T cell receptor beta chains below were found in one sample sequenced in a study of blood T cell repertoires in COVID-19 (TCRdb year 2020). Receptor amplification or capture employed the immunoSEQ multiplex PCR assay. TCRdb's version of the immuneACCESS table is confined to in-frame rearrangements and falls short of the full clone set. An unresolved V gene accounts for under half of the shortfall where checked; the remainder is of unknown origin. The sample records fewer than 350,000 clones, about 86% of which are singletons. The ten top clones hold 2.5% to 3% of the sample. Sequences were obtained from peripheral blood. These receptors all come from a woman aged 60 to 75 with active or convalescent COVID-19.

CDR3 sequence reads: CAITPSPSSGNTIYF. The CDR3 DNA reads TGTGCCATCACCCCTTCCCCGAGCTCTGGAAACACCATATATTTT. V gene TRBV10-3 combines with J gene TRBJ1-3; D not certain. Per germline, CDR1 ENHRY and CDR2 SYGVKD. V was cut by 7 bases and J by 0 bases, with 13 bases left in between. The CDR3 sequence is 15 residues long.

This clone was picked up a small number of times. The V and J genes are TRBV2 and TRBJ1-2; TRBD1 might be the D (6 bases). Trimming removed 6 bases from V and 8 bases from J, with 19 bases in between. Germline V gene lookup returns CDR1 SNHLY and CDR2 FYNNEI. The CDR3 contains 14 residues. DNA for the CDR3: TGTGCCAGCAGGATACAGGGTTACGGGCTAGGCTACACCTTC. It is translated as CASRIQGYGLGYTF. Based on the CDR3 plus reference TRBV2 and TRBJ1-2, the full variable domain is EPEVTQTPSHQVTQMGQEVILRCVPISNHLYFYWYRQILGQKVEFLVSFYNNEISEKSEIFDDQFSVERPDGSNFTLKIRSTKLEDSAMYFCASRIQGYGLGYTFGSGTRLTVV.

The chain combines TRBV18 with TRBJ1-5; 9 bases line up with TRBD1. The ends lost 5 bases at V and 7 bases at J; junction bases unmatched: 3. Germline CDR1 KGHSH, CDR2 LQKENI. The CDR3 sequence is 13 residues long. The CDR3 coding sequence is TGTGCCAGCTCAGGGACAGGGAGCCAGCCCCAGCATTTT. Its protein is CASSGTGSQPQHF. Combining the CDR3 with reference TRBV18 and TRBJ1-5 gives the whole variable domain NAGVMQNPRHLVRRRGQEARLRCSPMKGHSHVYWYRQLPEEGLKFMVYLQKENIIDESGMPKERFSAEFPKEGPSILRIQQVVRGDSAAYFCASSGTGSQPQHFGDGTRLSIL.

The count of this clone is one. The CDR3 reads CASSGRRGLAGDYEQYF. The DNA for the CDR3 is TGTGCCAGCAGCGGCCGAAGGGGACTAGCGGGGGACTACGAGCAGTACTTC. The J gene is TRBJ2-7, the V gene TRBV9; 14 bases are shared with TRBD2. The germline CDR1 and CDR2 sequences are SGDLS and YYNGEE. This CDR3 has 17 amino acids. The trim removed 3 bases at V and 3 bases at J, leaving 8 bases unmatched.

The genes are TRBV18 and TRBJ1-1; weak D call: TRBD1 (5 bases). This CDR3 is built from 15 residues. Looked up from germline, CDR1 is KGHSH and CDR2 is LQKENI. V lost 2 bases and J lost 5, with 15 bases in between. This chain's CDR3 is CASSPWGVVNTEAFF. As DNA, the CDR3 is TGTGCCAGCTCACCATGGGGGGTGGTAAATACTGAAGCTTTCTTT.

Here the CDR3 reads CASSLGQGSDTQYF. The CDR3 DNA sequence: TGTGCCAGCAGCTTGGGACAGGGGTCAGATACGCAGTATTTT. This rearrangement joins TRBV13 to TRBJ2-3; 10 bases map to TRBD1. V was clipped by 3 bases and J by 4 bases; unmatched bases: 1. CDR3 size: 14 residues. Per the germline V gene, CDR1 is PRHDT and CDR2 is FYEKMQ (reference sequence).

The J gene is TRBJ1-1, the V gene TRBV6-5, with a tentative D call TRBD1 (5 bases). Germline V gives CDR1 MNHEY, CDR2 SVGAGI. The germline V and J ends were trimmed by 6 bases and 2 bases, with 13 bases remaining between them. The CDR3 length is 14 residues. The CDR3 loop reads CASSPMGGNTEAFF. The CDR3 coding sequence is TGTGCCAGCAGCCCGATGGGGGGTAACACTGAAGCTTTCTTT.

This clone was found once. CDR3 DNA sequence: TGTGCCAGCAGCCCCGGAGGGGCTTCACCTTACGAGCAGTACTTC. Residues: CASSPGGASPYEQYF. The chain couples TRBV6-2 or TRBV6-3 to TRBJ2-7; tentative D call: TRBD2 (6 bases). The germline V gene has CDR1 MNHEY and CDR2 SVGEGT. V was clipped by 6 bases and J by 4 bases, with 19 bases between them. This CDR3 comprises 15 residues.

This clone was counted once. The CDR3 DNA sequence: TGCGCCAGCAGTGAGTTCAGGGTTGGGAACACTGAAGCTTTCTTT. Encoded protein: CASSEFRVGNTEAFF. This chain links TRBV10-1 with TRBJ1-1; TRBD1 is a possible D gene (5 bases). This CDR3 contains 15 residues. From germline, CDR1 is WNHNN and CDR2 SYGVQD (reference sequence). With 1 base removed from V and 1 base from J, the gap between germline ends came to 10 bases.

V is TRBV3-1 (or the pseudogene TRBV3-2) and J is TRBJ2-5; 7 positions match TRBD1. The CDR3 contains 15 residues. Trimming took 2 bases from V and 4 from J; bases not matched to a gene: 7. The germline CDR1 and CDR2 sequences are LGHDT and YNNKEL (reference sequence). The CDR3 nucleotides read TGTGCCAGCAGCCAAATGACAGGGACCGGAGAGACCCAGTACTTC. Protein product: CASSQMTGTGETQYF.

Details on this clone: The same CDR3 arises from other DNA sequences in this sample as well. The chain links TRBV11-2 to TRBJ2-2; the D gene is possibly TRBD2 (6 bases). With 0 bases removed from V and 2 bases from J, the gap between germline ends came to 7 bases. In germline, CDR1 is SGHAT, CDR2 FQNNGV. The CDR3 contains 15 residues. CDR3 coding DNA: TGTGCCAGCAGCTTAGACGGGGGAAACACCGGGGAGCTGTTTTTT. Encoded protein: CASSLDGGNTGELFF.

This clone was seen a few times. This chain uses TRBV30 with TRBJ1-4; the D is unclear. With 7 bases removed from V and 8 bases from J, the gap between germline ends came to 17 bases. Germline V gene sequence: CDR1 GTSNPN, CDR2 SVGIG (reference sequence). This CDR3 is built from 13 residues. In DNA, the CDR3 is TGTGCCTTCAGGCCCGGACTTCGGGAAAAACTGTTTTTT. Protein product: CAFRPGLREKLFF.

The chain recombines TRBV21-1 with TRBJ1-2. TRBV21-1 is a pseudogene. CDR3 size: 13 residues. For the CDR3, the DNA is TGTGCCAGCAGCACCGGGACTTTCAATGGCTACACCTTC. This sequence encodes CASSTGTFNGYTF.

The CDR3 region has the DNA TGTGCCAGCAGCCAAGAGGGGGCAGAACCTAACTATGGCTACACCTTC. Amino acids: CASSQEGAEPNYGYTF. This chain uses TRBV4-2 with TRBJ1-2; D may be TRBD1 (6 bases). This CDR3 contains 16 residues. Trimming stripped 0 bases from V and 0 bases from J, with 11 bases between. Germline V gives CDR1 LGHNA, CDR2 YNFKEQ.

The chain couples TRBV6-4 to TRBJ2-6; 8 bases are shared with TRBD2. The CDR3 contains 18 residues. Losses at the gene ends were 5 bases for V and 0 bases for J; bases not matched to a gene: 9. From germline, CDR1 is MRHNA and CDR2 SNTAGT. The CDR3 protein is CASSLVSGDPSGANVLTF. The CDR3, as DNA: TGTGCCAGCAGTCTTGTTAGCGGGGATCCCTCTGGGGCCAACGTCCTGACTTTC.

This clone appeared a single time. The chain has TRBV2 and TRBJ2-3; TRBD1 aligns across 10 bases. Germline V gene data show CDR1 as SNHLY and CDR2 as FYNNEI. V lost 6 bases to trimming and J lost 1 base; unmatched junction nucleotides: 7. There are 16 residues in the CDR3. CDR3 coding DNA: TGTGCCAGCAGCGCCCGGGACAGGGGTCGCACAGATACGCAGTATTTT. Residues: CASSARDRGRTDTQYF.

The chain uses TRBV5-8 and TRBJ1-3, with no clear D. The V gene's germline CDR1 is SGHTS and CDR2 YDEGEE. The CDR3 sequence is 16 residues long. V was shortened by 1 base and J by 0 bases, with 11 bases between the two germline ends. CDR3 nucleotides: TGTGCCAGCAGCTTGTCGGGGTTCGTCTCTGGAAACACCATATATTTT. It codes for CASSLSGFVSGNTIYF. Drawing the rest from reference TRBV5-8 and TRBJ1-3, the complete variable domain is EAGVTQSPTHLIKTRGQQATLRCSPISGHTSVYWYQQALGLGLQFLLWYDEGEERNRGNFPPRFSGRQFPNYSSELNVNALELEDSALYLCASSLSGFVSGNTIYFGEGSWLTVV.

A note on this clone: The sample holds other DNA sequences that translate to the same CDR3. The chain recombines TRBV7-2 with TRBJ2-7; 13 nucleotides align to TRBD2. The CDR3 runs to 16 residues. The V segment lost 5 bases and the J segment 5 bases; nucleotides outside the gene matches: 9. CDR1 is SGHTA and CDR2 is FQGNSA in the germline V gene. The CDR3 DNA is TGTGCCAGCAGCCTTACTAGCGGGGGGGCCGGGAACGAGCAGTACTTC. As protein: CASSLTSGGAGNEQYF. Full variable domain (missing parts from reference TRBV7-2 and TRBJ2-7): GAGVSQSPSNKVTEKGKDVELRCDPISGHTALYWYRQSLGQGLEFLIYFQGNSAPDKSGLPSDRFSAERTGGSVSTLTIQRTQQEDSAVYLCASSLTSGGAGNEQYFGPGTRLTVT.